This TCR beta chain was obtained from a study of blood T cells in healthy people across ages. Overall study findings and caveats: The long-lived group displayed more naive CD4+ cells, plus higher diversity, than the aged donors did.

Each sample provided at least 5 micrograms of extracted total RNA. The ends were cut back, 0 bases at V and 1 base at J, with 13 bases in the middle. The CDR3 runs 16 residues. Germline V lookup: CDR1 SGHRS, CDR2 YFSETQ. This clonotype has more than one count but fewer than ten. As yet, its antigen is unknown. Next came a second PCR, run for about 6 to 12 cycles, which used a sample-barcoded 5' primer along with a J-beta primer mix. TCRdb processed the 5' RACE reads anew with MiXCR; each CDR3 protein has one entry. The sample contains 600,000 to 900,000 distinct CDR3 sequences, about a quarter of which appear only once. These data were also filed under a second study, of T cells of mothers and their children. From that paper: A few mothers and their six children, all healthy Caucasians, donated. Second-PCR amplification with M1S added sample barcodes and 2-4 random nucleotides.

The sample taken for sequencing was blood. This receptor was obtained from a boy aged 5-17 years in good health. J is TRBJ2-5 and V is TRBV5-1; D possibly corresponds to TRBD1 (6 bases). The CDR3 protein is CASSLGTGPGQETQYF. The CDR3 DNA reads as TGCGCCAGCAGCTTGGGAACAGGGCCCGGCCAAGAGACCCAGTACTTC.